These T cell receptor beta chains were read from a single sample in a study of CXCR3-negative and CXCR3-positive naive CD8 T cells. TCRdb reprocessed the 5' RACE reads and keeps a single row for each CDR3 protein, giving no DNA. This table holds about 60,000 distinct CDR3 sequences. Sequencing was carried out using naive CXCR3+ CD8+ T cells from blood. The receptors were gathered from a human donor in good health. Some clones in this sample may be carry-over from other donors' samples. CDR3s include the opening cysteine and the closing phenylalanine or tryptophan.

TRBV14	18	TRBJ2-2	CASSQDIGLAANTGELFF
TRBV4-2	15	TRBJ2-7	CASSQESGSSYEQYF
TRBV27	13	TRBJ1-2	CASRNPGTPGYTF
TRBV3-1	15	TRBJ1-2	CASSQEAGASYGYTF
TRBV6-5	14	TRBJ2-1	CASSYSNSYNEQFF
TRBV10-3	16	TRBJ1-6	CAISETRQGQGSPLHF
TRBV27	16	TRBJ2-3	CASSDLLAGGPDTQYF
TRBV6-6	14	TRBJ1-2	CASSYSPGSSGYTF
TRBV27	13	TRBJ2-5	CASSLGYRETQYF
TRBV7-3	15	TRBJ2-3	CASSYSGVITDTQYF
TRBV7-9	16	TRBJ1-1	CASSWTGLAWNTEAFF
TRBV12-3/TRBV12-4	16	TRBJ2-5	CASSLWLAGVQETQYF
TRBV11-2	15	TRBJ1-2	CASSSPGGKVQGYTF
TRBV2	15	TRBJ2-3	CASSDMRGGLDTQYF
TRBV12-3/TRBV12-4	15	TRBJ1-2	CASSLWTGSFYGYTF
TRBV12-3/TRBV12-4	14	TRBJ2-2	CASSGWGNTGELFF
TRBV10-3	16	TRBJ2-3	CAISDGRGGKTDTQYF
TRBV6-5	15	TRBJ2-3	CASSYSTGGADTQYF
TRBV29-1	13	TRBJ1-1	CSAGGGIDTEAFF
TRBV28	14	TRBJ2-1	CASIAGSSYNEQFF
TRBV7-9	15	TRBJ2-7	CASSANAGFSYEQYF
TRBV12-3/TRBV12-4	14	TRBJ2-7	CASSGSVHLREQYF
TRBV27	14	TRBJ2-2	CASSLRNNLGELFF
TRBV18	15	TRBJ2-2	CASSPGQTNTGELFF
TRBV20-1	15	TRBJ2-1	CSAREGGADYNEQFF
TRBV28	16	TRBJ1-6	CASSYPRGSYNSPLHF
TRBV20-1	15	TRBJ2-3	CSARGTSDRTDTQYF